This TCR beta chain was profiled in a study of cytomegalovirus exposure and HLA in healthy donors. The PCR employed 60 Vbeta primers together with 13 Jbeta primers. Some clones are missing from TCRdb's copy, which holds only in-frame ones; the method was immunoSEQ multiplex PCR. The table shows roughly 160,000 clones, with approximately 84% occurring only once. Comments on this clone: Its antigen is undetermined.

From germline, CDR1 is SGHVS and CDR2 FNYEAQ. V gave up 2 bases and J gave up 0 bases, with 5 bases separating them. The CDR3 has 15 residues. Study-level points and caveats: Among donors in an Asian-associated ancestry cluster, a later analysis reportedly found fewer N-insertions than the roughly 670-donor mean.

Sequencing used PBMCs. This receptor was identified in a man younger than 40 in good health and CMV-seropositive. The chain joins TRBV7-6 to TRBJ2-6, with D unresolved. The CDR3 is CASSLLSSGANVLTF. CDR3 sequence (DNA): TGTGCCAGCAGCTTACTCAGCTCTGGGGCCAACGTCCTGACTTTC. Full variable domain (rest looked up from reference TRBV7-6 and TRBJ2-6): GAGVSQSPRYKVTKRGQDVALRCDPISGHVSLYWYRQALGQGPEFLTYFNYEAQQDKSGLPNDRFSAERPEGSISTLTIQRTEQRDSAMYRCASSLLSSGANVLTFGAGSRLTVL.